These 14 T cell receptor beta chains were sequenced from one sample in a study of blood T cell repertoires in COVID-19 (dated by TCRdb to about 2020). The receptor library was made with the immunoSEQ multiplex PCR assay. TCRdb stores this immuneACCESS table with in-frame sequences only. Part of the clones is absent; in the studies checked, under half of the shortfall reflects unresolved V genes, and no reason is known for the rest. This sample holds under 200,000 clones; 70% to 90% were observed only once. Of the sample, 20% to 25% falls within the top ten clones. The sequencing input was peripheral blood. The receptor set was obtained from a man in his 60s with active or convalescent COVID-19.

CDR3 in DNA: TGTGCCAGCAGCGTATCTAGCGGGGGATACAATGAGCAGTTCTTC. This codes for CASSVSSGGYNEQFF. The J gene is TRBJ2-1, the V gene TRBV9; TRBD2 matches 10 bases. V gave up 1 base and J gave up 4 bases; unmatched junction bases: 2. This CDR3 region has 15 residues. The germline gives CDR1 SGDLS, CDR2 YYNGEE.

The rearrangement links TRBV10-3 to TRBJ1-1; D is unclear. The V end lost 3 bases, the J end lost 2 bases, and 4 bases lay between the germline ends. The germline V gene has CDR1 ENHRY and CDR2 SYGVKD. The CDR3 length is 12 residues. CDR3 nucleotide sequence: TGTGCCATCAGTGACAGAAACACTGAAGCTTTCTTT. Translation: CAISDRNTEAFF.

The CDR3 DNA is TGTGCCTGGTTTTACCGGGACACCTTCACCGGGGAGCTGTTTTTT. This encodes CAWFYRDTFTGELFF. This chain links TRBV30 with TRBJ2-2; possibly TRBD1 for D (6 bases). This CDR3 spans 15 amino acids. CDR1 is GTSNPN, CDR2 SVGIG, per germline (reference sequence). Trimming stripped 5 bases from V and 4 bases from J, with 17 bases between.

This clone has only one observation. This chain connects TRBV13 to TRBJ2-3; 7 bases agree with TRBD2. The CDR3 is 15 residues long. Germline V CDR1 and CDR2: PRHDT, FYEKMQ (reference sequence). With V trimmed by 5 bases and J by 2 bases, 7 bases remained unmatched. The CDR3 reads CASSLPGGNTDTQYF. The CDR3 nucleotides are TGTGCCAGCAGCCTCCCGGGGGGAAACACAGATACGCAGTATTTT.

CDR3: CASSLRGISSDEQFF. The CDR3 nucleotides read TGTGCCAGCAGCTTAAGGGGGATATCTTCCGATGAGCAGTTCTTC. The chain couples TRBV7-9 to TRBJ2-1; tentative D call: TRBD1 (6 bases). The ends were cut back, 2 bases at V and 8 bases at J, with 16 bases in the middle. The germline V gene encodes CDR1 SEHNR and CDR2 FQNEAQ (reference sequence). The CDR3 is 15 residues long.

This chain connects TRBV6-5 to TRBJ1-5; the match to TRBD1 covers 7 bases. Per germline, CDR1 MNHEY and CDR2 SVGAGI. The J segment lost 1 base and the V segment lost 4 bases, leaving 1 base of the junction unmatched. The CDR3 runs to 14 residues. CDR3: CASSWGQSNQPQHF. CDR3 DNA sequence: TGTGCCAGCAGTTGGGGACAGAGCAATCAGCCCCAGCATTTT.

This chain uses TRBV27 with TRBJ1-2, with D possibly matching TRBD1 (5 bases). V gave up 2 bases and J gave up 1 base, with 11 bases separating them. CDR1 is MNHEY and CDR2 is SMNVEV in the germline V gene (reference sequence). The CDR3 contains 15 residues. In DNA form, the CDR3 reads TGTGCCAGCAGTTTAGGAGGGGCCCTTAACTATGGCTACACCTTC. It translates to CASSLGGALNYGYTF.

The rearrangement uses TRBV2 and TRBJ2-1; TRBD1 matches 8 bases. Germline CDR1 is SNHLY and CDR2 is FYNNEI. V dropped 6 bases and J dropped 5; count of bases not matched to a gene: 3. CDR3 length: 13 residues. CDR3 amino acids: CASSLDRDNEQFF. The CDR3 DNA sequence: TGTGCCAGCAGCCTGGACAGGGACAATGAGCAGTTCTTC.

The rearrangement uses TRBV15 and TRBJ2-7, with 8 bases identical to TRBD1. CDR1 and CDR2 (germline): LNHNV, YYDKDF (reference sequence). The V segment lost 3 bases and the J segment 2 bases; nucleotides outside the gene matches: 12. The CDR3 is 17 amino acids. This chain's CDR3 is CATSSSSGRTGTYEQYF. CDR3 bases: TGTGCCACCAGCAGCTCGAGCGGCCGGACAGGGACCTACGAGCAGTACTTC.

The genes are TRBV10-3 and TRBJ2-2, with 10 bases matching TRBD2. Germline CDR1 is ENHRY and CDR2 is SYGVKD. CDR3 size: 16 residues. The trim removed 9 bases at V and 2 bases at J, leaving 9 bases unmatched. CDR3 in amino acids: CAIRNLAGDNTGELFF. The CDR3 DNA reads as TGTGCCATAAGAAATCTAGCGGGAGACAACACCGGGGAGCTGTTTTTT.

The V and J genes are TRBV4-1 and TRBJ1-2, with D possibly matching TRBD1 (6 bases). CDR3 length: 14 residues. CDR1 MGHRA and CDR2 YSYEKL come from the germline V gene. V was cut by 3 bases and J by 8 bases, with 16 bases left in between. The CDR3 reads CASSHRQDIVGYTF. The CDR3, as DNA: TGCGCCAGCAGCCACAGACAGGACATCGTCGGCTACACCTTC.

The CDR3 DNA sequence: TGTGCCAGCAGCCCCGGGGGGGAATGGTCACCCCTCCACTTT. The encoded protein is CASSPGGEWSPLHF. The chain links TRBV7-9 to TRBJ1-6, with D possibly being TRBD1 (5 bases). V gave up 5 bases and J gave up 10 bases, with 15 bases separating them. The CDR3 sequence is 14 residues long. Per germline, CDR1 SEHNR and CDR2 FQNEAQ (reference sequence).

This clone appeared a few times. The rearrangement links TRBV24-1 to TRBJ2-5, with no clear D. The length of the CDR3 is 12 residues. Trimming pared 4 bases from V and 5 bases from J, leaving 7 bases between. The V gene's germline CDR1 is KGHDR and CDR2 SFDVKD. The chain's CDR3 is CATSDPLETQYF. As DNA, the CDR3 is TGTGCCACCAGTGACCCTTTGGAGACCCAGTACTTC.

The chain is built from TRBV23-1 and TRBJ1-2; D gene uncertain. TRBV23-1 has ORF status, its function being uncertain. The V end lost 6 bases, the J end lost 2 bases, and 7 bases lay between the germline ends. The length of the CDR3 is 12 residues. The DNA for the CDR3 is TGCGCCAGCAGAGGGAGAAACTATGGCTACACCTTC. Translating it yields CASRGRNYGYTF.